This is a list of T cell receptor beta chains from one sample in a study of naive and memory T cell subsets. MiXCR, applied by TCRdb to the UMI-ligation and nested PCR reads, yields one record per CDR3 protein. The repertoire holds about 85,000 distinct CDR3 sequences, with roughly 13% as singletons. Sequenced: central memory CD4+ T cells from blood. These receptors came from a human donor in good health. Each CDR3 is given with its conserved first and last residue. A D gene is named only where the DNA matches it firmly. Expanded clones are given a class, and other clones once, few, many or no size at all.

TRBV29-1,TRBD1,many,12,TRBJ2-3,CSVTGGQDTQYF,TGCAGCGTTACAGGGGGTCAGGATACGCAGTATTTT
TRBV29-1,-,-,14,TRBJ2-5,CSVRDSRERGTQYF,TGCAGCGTCCGAGACTCCCGGGAAAGAGGGACCCAGTACTTC
TRBV5-1,-,-,15,TRBJ1-5,CASSLVGSSNQPQHF,TGCGCCAGCAGCTTGGTCGGGTCTAGCAATCAGCCCCAGCATTTT
TRBV7-9,TRBD2,few,14,TRBJ2-1,CASSLSGTTNEQFF,TGTGCCAGCAGCCTTAGCGGGACTACAAATGAGCAGTTCTTC
TRBV10-3,-,few,16,TRBJ1-2,CAIRGRGRAANYGYTF,TGTGCCATCAGAGGCCGGGGCAGGGCCGCTAACTATGGCTACACCTTC
TRBV29-1,TRBD2,-,13,TRBJ2-3,CSVATGGHATQYF,TGCAGCGTTGCCACGGGAGGGCACGCTACGCAGTATTTT
TRBV5-1,-,few,15,TRBJ2-1,CASSSTGESYNEQFF,TGCGCCAGCAGCTCTACAGGAGAATCCTACAATGAGCAGTTCTTC
TRBV5-6,-,-,14,TRBJ2-3,CASSYTPTTDTQYF,TGTGCCAGCAGCTATACCCCGACGACAGATACGCAGTATTTT
TRBV24-1,TRBD2,few,14,TRBJ2-7,CATSAPQRDYEQYF,TGTGCCACCAGTGCCCCCCAGCGGGACTACGAGCAGTACTTC
TRBV5-5,-,-,13,TRBJ1-1,CASSSHSNTEAFF,TGTGCCAGCAGCTCGCACTCGAACACTGAAGCTTTCTTT
TRBV7-9,-,many,15,TRBJ1-2,CASSLVGGRGSGYTF,TGTGCCAGCAGCTTAGTAGGGGGGCGCGGAAGTGGCTACACCTTC
TRBV7-3,-,many,15,TRBJ2-7,CASSGGRGSSYEQYF,TGTGCCAGCAGTGGAGGCCGGGGGAGCTCCTACGAGCAGTACTTC
TRBV12-3/TRBV12-4,-,many,15,TRBJ1-5,CASSLGDKGNQPQHF,TGTGCCAGCAGTTTAGGGGACAAGGGCAATCAGCCCCAGCATTTT
TRBV5-1,TRBD2,-,17,TRBJ2-7,CASSLTSGAVGTYEQYF,TGCGCCAGCAGCTTGACTAGCGGGGCGGTCGGGACCTACGAGCAGTACTTC
TRBV29-1,-,many,12,TRBJ2-5,CSVEVTGETQYF,TGCAGCGTTGAGGTAACAGGGGAGACCCAGTACTTC
TRBV12-3/TRBV12-4,-,-,16,TRBJ2-1,CASSSSSASSYNEQFF,TGTGCCAGCAGTTCGAGTAGCGCGAGCTCCTACAATGAGCAGTTCTTC
TRBV3-1,-,-,14,TRBJ1-3,CASSLSALGNTIYF,TGTGCCAGCAGCCTATCAGCTCTAGGAAACACCATATATTTT
TRBV6-1,-,-,15,TRBJ2-1,CASSEGDGVYNEQFF,TGTGCCAGCAGTGAGGGGGACGGGGTTTACAATGAGCAGTTCTTC
TRBV10-1,-,-,16,TRBJ2-7,CASSETITKEIYEQYF,TGCGCCAGCAGTGAAACAATAACTAAGGAAATCTACGAGCAGTACTTC
TRBV24-1,TRBD1,-,15,TRBJ1-1,CATSDPREGATEAFF,TGTGCCACCAGTGACCCCCGTGAGGGGGCCACTGAAGCTTTCTTT
TRBV14,-,-,17,TRBJ2-2,CASSRKAEGWNTGELFF,TGTGCCAGCAGCCGAAAAGCGGAGGGTTGGAACACCGGGGAGCTGTTTTTT
TRBV24-1,-,-,13,TRBJ2-5,CATSDGQQETQYF,TGTGCCACCAGTGATGGGCAGCAAGAGACCCAGTACTTC
TRBV5-6,TRBD1,few,16,TRBJ2-1,CASSSARDSYYNEQFF,TGTGCCAGCAGCTCCGCCCGGGACAGCTACTACAATGAGCAGTTCTTC
TRBV10-3,-,many,13,TRBJ2-3,CAINRGDTDTQYF,TGTGCCATCAATCGGGGAGACACAGATACGCAGTATTTT
TRBV12-3/TRBV12-4,TRBD2,-,18,TRBJ2-7,CASSLTFPGGARPGEQYF,TGTGCCAGCAGTTTAACTTTCCCGGGGGGGGCGCGTCCCGGCGAGCAGTACTTC
TRBV6-6,TRBD2,once,16,TRBJ2-4,CASSFLGEGSKNIQYF,TGTGCCAGCAGTTTCCTCGGGGAGGGCTCAAAAAACATTCAGTACTTC
TRBV5-4,TRBD2,few,16,TRBJ2-1,CASSFPSGSEFDEQFF,TGTGCCAGCAGCTTCCCCAGCGGGAGCGAGTTCGATGAGCAGTTCTTC
TRBV14,-,-,15,TRBJ2-1,CASSQRWDFSNEQFF,TGTGCCAGCAGCCAACGTTGGGACTTCTCCAATGAGCAGTTCTTC
TRBV28,TRBD1,few,15,TRBJ2-7,CASTSVQGAAGEQYF,TGTGCCAGCACCTCCGTACAGGGGGCTGCGGGGGAGCAGTACTTC
TRBV6-2/TRBV6-3,TRBD2,-,16,TRBJ2-1,CASSSPSGRAVYEQFF,TGTGCCAGCAGCTCTCCTAGCGGGAGGGCCGTCTATGAGCAGTTCTTC
TRBV11-2,TRBD1,many,13,TRBJ2-1,CASSQDRDDEQFF,TGTGCCAGCAGCCAAGACAGGGACGATGAGCAGTTCTTC
TRBV6-5,TRBD1,many,15,TRBJ1-6,CASSKTGVLNSPLHF,TGTGCCAGCAGTAAGACAGGGGTCCTTAATTCACCCCTCCACTTT
TRBV6-4,TRBD2,many,15,TRBJ2-1,CASSDGTSGIDEQFF,TGTGCCAGCAGTGACGGGACTAGCGGGATCGATGAGCAGTTCTTC
TRBV6-2/TRBV6-3,-,many,15,TRBJ2-2,CASSYSRRSAGELFF,TGTGCCAGCAGTTACTCGAGAAGGAGTGCCGGGGAGCTGTTTTTT
TRBV14,-,many,12,TRBJ2-1,CASSPLHNEQFF,TGTGCCAGCAGCCCCCTGCACAATGAGCAGTTCTTC
TRBV7-8,TRBD2,-,22,TRBJ2-3,CASSLGTGPGTSGRRGRDMQYF,TGTGCCAGCAGCTTAGGGACAGGACCCGGGACTAGCGGGAGGCGAGGTAGAGATATGCAGTATTTT
TRBV10-3,-,-,13,TRBJ2-1,CALSRAGYNEQFF,TGTGCCCTCTCGCGAGCAGGCTACAATGAGCAGTTCTTC
TRBV3-1,-,many,12,TRBJ1-2,CASMPRGGGYTF,TGTGCCAGCATGCCAAGAGGAGGAGGCTACACCTTC
TRBV29-1,-,many,15,TRBJ2-1,CSVVGTPGAYNEQFF,TGCAGCGTTGTGGGTACTCCTGGCGCCTACAATGAGCAGTTCTTC
TRBV28,TRBD2,-,14,TRBJ2-3,CASQGLAGADTQYF,TGTGCCTCCCAAGGGCTAGCGGGGGCAGATACGCAGTATTTT
TRBV10-3,-,few,16,TRBJ2-6,CAIASTGSSGANVLTF,TGTGCCATCGCGTCAACAGGCAGCTCTGGGGCCAACGTCCTGACTTTC